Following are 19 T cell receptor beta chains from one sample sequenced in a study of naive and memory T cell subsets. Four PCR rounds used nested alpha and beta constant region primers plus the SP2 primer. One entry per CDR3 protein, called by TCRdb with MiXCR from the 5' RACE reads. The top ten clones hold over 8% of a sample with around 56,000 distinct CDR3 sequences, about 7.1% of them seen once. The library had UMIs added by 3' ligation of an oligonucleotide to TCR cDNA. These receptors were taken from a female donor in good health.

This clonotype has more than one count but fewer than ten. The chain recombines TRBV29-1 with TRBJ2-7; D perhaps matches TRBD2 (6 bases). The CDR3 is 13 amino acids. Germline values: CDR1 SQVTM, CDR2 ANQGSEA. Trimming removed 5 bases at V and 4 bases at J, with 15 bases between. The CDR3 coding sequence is TGCAGCGTTTATGGGGGGACGGATTACGAGCAGTACTTC. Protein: CSVYGGTDYEQYF.

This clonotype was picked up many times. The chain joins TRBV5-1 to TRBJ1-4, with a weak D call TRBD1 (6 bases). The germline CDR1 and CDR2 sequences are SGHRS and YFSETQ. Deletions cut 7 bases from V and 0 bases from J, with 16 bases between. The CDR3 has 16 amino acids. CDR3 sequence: CASAVQGIATNEKLFF. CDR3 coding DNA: TGCGCCAGCGCAGTACAGGGAATTGCAACTAATGAAAAACTGTTTTTT.

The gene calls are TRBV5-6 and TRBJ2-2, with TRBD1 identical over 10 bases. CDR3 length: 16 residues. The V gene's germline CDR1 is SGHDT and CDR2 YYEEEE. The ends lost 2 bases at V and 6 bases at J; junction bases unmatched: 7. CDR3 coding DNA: TGTGCCAGCAGCTTAGACAGGGGGCGACTCCCCGGGGAGCTGTTTTTT. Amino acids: CASSLDRGRLPGELFF. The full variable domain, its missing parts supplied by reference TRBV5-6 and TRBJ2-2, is DAGVTQSPTHLIKTRGQQVTLRCSPKSGHDTVSWYQQALGQGPQFIFQYYEEEERQRGNFPDRFSGHQFPNYSSELNVNALLLGDSALYLCASSLDRGRLPGELFFGEGSRLTVL.

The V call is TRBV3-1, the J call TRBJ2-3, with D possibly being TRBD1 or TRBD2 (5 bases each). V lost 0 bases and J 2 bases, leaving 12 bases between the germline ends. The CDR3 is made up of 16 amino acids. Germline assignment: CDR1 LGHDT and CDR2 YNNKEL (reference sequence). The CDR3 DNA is TGTGCCAGCAGCCAAGATTATGGGGGAAACACAGATACGCAGTATTTT. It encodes CASSQDYGGNTDTQYF.

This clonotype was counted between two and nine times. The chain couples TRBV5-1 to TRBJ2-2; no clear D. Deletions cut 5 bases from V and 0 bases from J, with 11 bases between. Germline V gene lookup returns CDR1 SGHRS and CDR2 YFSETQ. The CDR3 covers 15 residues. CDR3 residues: CASRTAIANTGELFF. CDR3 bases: TGCGCCAGCAGGACCGCCATCGCGAACACCGGGGAGCTGTTTTTT.

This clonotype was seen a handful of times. CDR3 nucleotides: TGTGCCAGCAGCTTCAATTACGAGCAGTACTTC. It translates to CASSFNYEQYF. The chain is built from TRBV11-1 and TRBJ2-7; D gene unclear. The CDR3 extends over 11 amino acids. The germline V and J ends were trimmed by 3 bases and 4 bases, with 4 bases remaining between them. CDR1 is SGHAT, CDR2 FQDESV, per germline (reference sequence).

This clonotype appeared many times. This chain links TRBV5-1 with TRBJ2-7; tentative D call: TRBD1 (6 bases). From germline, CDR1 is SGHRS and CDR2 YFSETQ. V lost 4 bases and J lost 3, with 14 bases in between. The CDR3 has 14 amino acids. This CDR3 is CASSPQGQSYEQYF. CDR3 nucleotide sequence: TGCGCCAGCAGCCCTCAGGGGCAAAGCTACGAGCAGTACTTC.

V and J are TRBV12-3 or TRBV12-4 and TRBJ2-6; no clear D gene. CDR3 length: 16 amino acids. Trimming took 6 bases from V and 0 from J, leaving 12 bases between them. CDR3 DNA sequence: TGTGCCAGCAGGTCCTATGACGGCTCTGGGGCCAACGTCCTGACTTTC. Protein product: CASRSYDGSGANVLTF.

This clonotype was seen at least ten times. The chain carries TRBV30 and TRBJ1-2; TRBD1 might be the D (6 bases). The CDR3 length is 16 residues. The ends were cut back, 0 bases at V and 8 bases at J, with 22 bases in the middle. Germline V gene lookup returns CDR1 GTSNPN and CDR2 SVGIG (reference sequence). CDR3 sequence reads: CAWSVRRLWAGGGYTF. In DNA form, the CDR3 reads TGTGCCTGGAGTGTACGACGCCTTTGGGCTGGGGGCGGCTACACCTTC.

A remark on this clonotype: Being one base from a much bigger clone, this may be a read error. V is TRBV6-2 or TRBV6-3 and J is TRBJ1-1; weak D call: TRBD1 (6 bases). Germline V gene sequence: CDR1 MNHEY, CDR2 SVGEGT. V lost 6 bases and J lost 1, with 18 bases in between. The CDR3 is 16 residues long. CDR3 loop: CASSRTESFWNTEAFF. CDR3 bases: TGTGCCAGCAGCCGGACAGAATCCTTTTGGAACACTGAAGCTTTCTTT.

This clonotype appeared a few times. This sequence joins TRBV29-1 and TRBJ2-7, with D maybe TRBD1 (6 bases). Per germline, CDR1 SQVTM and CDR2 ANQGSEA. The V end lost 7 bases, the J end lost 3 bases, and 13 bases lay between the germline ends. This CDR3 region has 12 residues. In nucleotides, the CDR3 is TGCAGCGGCCGGGACATAAACTACGAGCAGTACTTC. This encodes CSGRDINYEQYF.

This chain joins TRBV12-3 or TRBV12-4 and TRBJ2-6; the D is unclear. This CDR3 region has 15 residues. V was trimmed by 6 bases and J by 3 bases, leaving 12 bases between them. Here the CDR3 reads CASSVKFGGANVLTF. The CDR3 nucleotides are TGTGCCAGCAGCGTAAAGTTCGGTGGGGCCAACGTCCTGACTTTC.

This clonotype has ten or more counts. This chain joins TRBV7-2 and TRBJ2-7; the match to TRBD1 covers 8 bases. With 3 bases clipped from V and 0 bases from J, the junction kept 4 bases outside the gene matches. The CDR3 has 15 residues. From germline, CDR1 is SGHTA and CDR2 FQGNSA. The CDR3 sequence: CASSFGQGASYEQYF. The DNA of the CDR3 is TGTGCCAGCAGCTTCGGACAGGGTGCCTCCTACGAGCAGTACTTC.

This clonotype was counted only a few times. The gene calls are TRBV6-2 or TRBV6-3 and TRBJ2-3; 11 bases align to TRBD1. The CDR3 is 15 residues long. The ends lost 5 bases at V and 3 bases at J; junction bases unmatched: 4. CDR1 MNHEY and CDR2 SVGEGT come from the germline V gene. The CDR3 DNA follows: TGTGCCAGCAGTCCGGGACAGGGGGAGACAGATACGCAGTATTTT. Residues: CASSPGQGETDTQYF.

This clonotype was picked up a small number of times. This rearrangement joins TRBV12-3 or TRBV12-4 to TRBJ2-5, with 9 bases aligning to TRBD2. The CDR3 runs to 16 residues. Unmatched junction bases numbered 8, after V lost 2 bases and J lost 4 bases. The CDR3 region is CASSLNGGGAGETQYF. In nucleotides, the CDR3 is TGTGCCAGCAGTTTAAACGGCGGGGGGGCGGGAGAGACCCAGTACTTC.

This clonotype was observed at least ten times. In DNA, the CDR3 is TGTGCCATCGGAAGAACTCAAGAGACCCAGTACTTC. Translated, it gives CAIGRTQETQYF. This chain joins TRBV10-3 and TRBJ2-5; no definite D call. Germline loops: CDR1 ENHRY, CDR2 SYGVKD. V lost 8 bases to trimming and J lost 2 bases, with 9 bases between them. There are 12 residues in the CDR3.

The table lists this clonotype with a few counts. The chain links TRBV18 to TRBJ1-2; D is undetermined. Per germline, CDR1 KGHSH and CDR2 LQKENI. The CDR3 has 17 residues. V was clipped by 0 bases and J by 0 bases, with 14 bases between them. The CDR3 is CASSPPTPAGPNYGYTF. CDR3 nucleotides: TGTGCCAGCTCACCACCCACCCCCGCAGGACCTAACTATGGCTACACCTTC.

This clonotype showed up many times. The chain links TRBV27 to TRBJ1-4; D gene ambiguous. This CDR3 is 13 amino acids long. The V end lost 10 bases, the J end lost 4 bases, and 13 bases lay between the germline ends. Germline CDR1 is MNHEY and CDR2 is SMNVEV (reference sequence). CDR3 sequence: CATRRGLNEKLFF. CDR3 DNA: TGTGCCACAAGACGAGGACTTAATGAAAAACTGTTTTTT.

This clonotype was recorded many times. CDR3 region: CASSSRNYGYTF. In DNA form, the CDR3 reads TGTGCCAGCAGCTCTCGTAACTATGGCTACACCTTC. The rearrangement uses TRBV7-8 and TRBJ1-2; D remains ambiguous. CDR3 length: 12 amino acids. Trimming cost V 4 bases and J 1 base, with 4 bases left between them. Per the germline V gene, CDR1 is SGHVS and CDR2 is FQNEAQ. Full variable domain (rest looked up from reference TRBV7-8 and TRBJ1-2): GAGVSQSPRYKVAKRGQDVALRCDPISGHVSLFWYQQALGQGPEFLTYFQNEAQLDKSGLPSDRFFAERPEGSVSTLKIQRTQQEDSAVYLCASSSRNYGYTFGSGTRLTVV.